Following are 21 T cell receptor beta chains from one sample sequenced in a study of T cell repertoires in cytomegalovirus infection. Their target antigens are unknown. Each CDR3 protein is one row after TCRdb ran MiXCR on the reads. The repertoire consists of roughly 46,000 distinct CDR3 sequences, with approximately 20% occurring once and the leading ten covering around a sixth. The sequencing input was PBMCs, sequenced either directly or after in vitro stimulation (not recorded which). The receptors shown here come from a human donor in good health (CMV status not recorded). Some clones in this sample may be carry-over from other donors' samples.

There are many counts of this clonotype. The chain links TRBV24-1 to TRBJ2-5, with D hard to call. CDR1 is KGHDR and CDR2 is SFDVKD in the germline V gene. V shed 8 bases and J shed 5 bases, with 20 bases lying between them. The CDR3 extends over 15 amino acids. Written as DNA, the CDR3 is TGTGCCACCACCCCGACGGACCCGAAAATCGAGACCCAGTACTTC. Its protein product is CATTPTDPKIETQYF.

This clonotype was recorded at least ten times. The V call is TRBV7-6, the J call TRBJ2-7, with D perhaps being TRBD1 or TRBD2 (5 bases each). V lost 2 bases, J lost 5 bases, and 10 bases lay in between. CDR3 length: 13 residues. From germline, CDR1 is SGHVS and CDR2 FNYEAQ. CDR3 residues: CASSLQGSDEQYF. CDR3 sequence (DNA): TGTGCCAGCAGCTTACAGGGTAGCGACGAGCAGTACTTC.

The V and J genes are TRBV28 and TRBJ2-3; D might be TRBD1 (5 bases). CDR1 is MDHEN and CDR2 is SYDVKM in the germline V gene. Trimming left V 6 bases short and J 5 bases short, with 18 bases between. CDR3 length equals 15 residues. The CDR3 DNA follows: TGTGCCAGCAGCCCCCTCGACAGAAGGGGAGATACGCAGTATTTT. Amino acids: CASSPLDRRGDTQYF.

The chain couples TRBV2 to TRBJ1-4; D is unclear. V shed 8 bases and J shed 8 bases, with 18 bases lying between them. The CDR3 contains 14 residues. CDR1 SNHLY and CDR2 FYNNEI come from the germline V gene. CDR3: CASVEDRTDEKLFF. The CDR3 DNA reads as TGTGCCAGCGTCGAGGACCGAACCGACGAAAAACTGTTTTTT.

This chain links TRBV15 with TRBJ1-5; D uncertain. CDR1 and CDR2 from the germline V gene are LNHNV and YYDKDF (reference sequence). The CDR3 is 13 residues long. The ends were cut back, 0 bases at V and 6 bases at J, with 6 bases in the middle. The CDR3 here is CATSRDAGQPQHF. Written as DNA, the CDR3 is TGTGCCACCAGCAGAGATGCTGGTCAGCCCCAGCATTTT.

V is TRBV6-5 and J is TRBJ1-2; no definite D call. V was shortened by 2 bases and J by 4 bases, with 29 bases between the two germline ends. This CDR3 is built from 20 residues. Germline V gene data show CDR1 as MNHEY and CDR2 as SVGAGI. CDR3: CASSYKRSETQPKSIYGYTF. In nucleotides, the CDR3 is TGTGCCAGCAGTTACAAGCGGTCGGAGACCCAACCCAAATCCATCTATGGCTACACCTTC.

Note on this clonotype: In this CDR3 the conserved last residue, phenylalanine or tryptophan, is missing, so a read error is likely. The CDR3 nucleotides are TGTGCCAGCAGTTCCGGTGGGGGCTATGGCTACACCGTC. Translating gives CASSSGGGYGYTV. This chain links TRBV12-3 or TRBV12-4 with TRBJ1-2; TRBD1 is a possible D gene (5 bases). Trimming pared 4 bases from V and 4 bases from J, leaving 10 bases between. This CDR3 has 13 residues.

This clonotype was counted a few times. The chain uses TRBV7-9 and TRBJ1-2, with TRBD1 matching 8 bases. Losses at the gene ends were 4 bases for V and 5 bases for J; bases not matched to a gene: 3. Germline CDR1 reads SEHNR; CDR2 reads FQNEAQ (reference sequence). This CDR3 is built from 13 residues. The CDR3 region is CASSWTGYYGYTF. As DNA, the CDR3 is TGTGCCAGCAGCTGGACAGGGTATTATGGCTACACCTTC.

This clonotype was seen only a few times. The J gene is TRBJ1-1, the V gene TRBV20-1, with D possibly TRBD1 on 5 matching bases. The CDR3 has 14 residues. The V and J ends lost 6 bases and 5 bases respectively, with 19 bases between them. Germline assignment: CDR1 DFQATT and CDR2 SNEGSKA (reference sequence). CDR3 region: CSAPSLGLETEAFF. CDR3 bases: TGCAGTGCCCCCTCTTTGGGGCTAGAGACTGAAGCTTTCTTT.

As concerns this clonotype: A read error may be the cause here, since a much bigger clone is one base away. This chain joins TRBV7-2 and TRBJ2-7; 15 bases line up with TRBD2. Germline V lookup: CDR1 SGHTA, CDR2 FQGNSA. The CDR3 has 16 amino acids. The CDR3 coding sequence is TGTGCCAGCAGCTTTAGGACTAGCGGGGGGGTTCACGAGCAGTCCTTC. Protein: CASSFRTSGGVHEQSF.

The rearrangement links TRBV2 to TRBJ2-2, with 11 nucleotides matching TRBD2. Germline values: CDR1 SNHLY, CDR2 FYNNEI. The junction had 9 bases not matched to a gene; V was cut back by 11 bases and J by 7 bases. CDR3 size: 14 residues. CDR3 region: CASGLAGTIGELFF. In nucleotides, the CDR3 is TGTGCCTCTGGACTAGCGGGTACCATCGGGGAGCTGTTTTTT.

The chain carries TRBV20-1 and TRBJ2-1; D may be TRBD1 or TRBD2 (5 bases each). There are 13 residues in the CDR3. Germline values: CDR1 DFQATT, CDR2 SNEGSKA (reference sequence). V was cut by 6 bases and J by 5 bases, with 14 bases left in between. CDR3 bases: TGCAGTGCCCGCCGAGGGACGAACAATGAGCAGTTCTTC. Protein product: CSARRGTNNEQFF.

The chain employs TRBV27 and TRBJ2-3; D is ambiguous. The CDR3 contains 14 residues. Trimming left V 6 bases short and J 0 bases short, with 10 bases between. Germline V lookup: CDR1 MNHEY, CDR2 SMNVEV (reference sequence). In DNA, the CDR3 is TGTGCCAGCAGGGCGCTAATGAGCACAGATACGCAGTATTTT. This gives the protein CASRALMSTDTQYF.

V usage is TRBV19 and J usage is TRBJ1-5, with D possibly TRBD1 on 6 matching bases. CDR1 and CDR2 from the germline V gene are LNHDA and SQIVND (reference sequence). The CDR3 is made up of 13 amino acids. Trimming removed 4 bases at V and 4 bases at J, with 8 bases between. CDR3 region: CASSRTDNQPQHF. Here the CDR3 DNA reads TGTGCCAGTAGTAGGACAGATAATCAGCCCCAGCATTTT.

This clonotype was counted a single time. The gene calls are TRBV7-2 and TRBJ1-5; maybe TRBD1 (5 bases). Germline loops: CDR1 SGHTA, CDR2 FQGNSA. CDR3 length: 14 residues. The V and J ends lost 4 bases and 3 bases respectively, with 10 bases between them. This chain's CDR3 is CASSSRQHNQPQHF. CDR3 sequence (DNA): TGTGCCAGCAGCTCAAGACAGCACAATCAGCCCCAGCATTTT. The whole variable domain, remainder taken from reference TRBV7-2 and TRBJ1-5, is GAGVSQSPSNKVTEKGKDVELRCDPISGHTALYWYRQSLGQGLEFLIYFQGNSAPDKSGLPSDRFSAERTGGSVSTLTIQRTQQEDSAVYLCASSSRQHNQPQHFGDGTRLSIL.

This clonotype was recorded a few times. The chain uses TRBV28 and TRBJ2-1, with TRBD2 matching over 13 bases. Germline V gene lookup returns CDR1 MDHEN and CDR2 SYDVKM. V lost 7 bases, J lost 7 bases, and 7 bases stayed unmatched. The CDR3 has 15 amino acids. CDR3 nucleotides: TGTGCCAGCACATCGACTAGCGGGGGGCTGAATGAGCAGTTCTTC. Its protein is CASTSTSGGLNEQFF. The entire variable domain, with the rest obtained from reference TRBV28 and TRBJ2-1, is as follows: DVKVTQSSRYLVKRTGEKVFLECVQDMDHENMFWYRQDPGLGLRLIYFSYDVKMKEKGDIPEGYSVSREKKERFSLILESASTNQTSMYLCASTSTSGGLNEQFFGPGTRLTVL.

This clonotype was picked up a small number of times. V and J are TRBV20-1 and TRBJ2-7, with 12 nucleotides matching TRBD1. J gave up 7 bases and V 0 bases, and 7 bases lay outside the gene matches. CDR1 and CDR2 from the germline V gene are DFQATT and SNEGSKA (reference sequence). CDR3 size: 15 residues. Here the CDR3 reads CSARDWGQGASEQYF. CDR3 DNA: TGCAGTGCTAGAGATTGGGGACAGGGGGCAAGTGAGCAGTACTTC.

This clonotype was seen a few times. The J gene is TRBJ2-5, the V gene TRBV5-4; the match to TRBD1 covers 7 bases. CDR1 and CDR2 from the germline V gene are SGHNT and YYREEE (reference sequence). After removal of 4 bases from V and 2 bases from J, the junction contained 8 bases not matched to a gene. The CDR3 covers 15 residues. DNA for the CDR3: TGTGCCAGCAGCCCTGGAAGGGACAGACAAGAGACCCAGTACTTC. Translating gives CASSPGRDRQETQYF.

In its sample, this clonotype was seen many times. This chain uses TRBV12-3 or TRBV12-4 with TRBJ2-3; 11 positions agree with TRBD2. V lost 5 bases and J lost 0; bases outside the gene matches: 10. The CDR3 loop spans 18 amino acids. The CDR3 nucleotides are TGTGCCAGCAGTCCGCACATTGGGACTAGCGGTAGCACAGATACGCAGTATTTT. Protein product: CASSPHIGTSGSTDTQYF.

The chain uses TRBV6-6 and TRBJ2-1; D uncertain. Germline V gene sequence: CDR1 MNHNY, CDR2 SVGAGI (reference sequence). The CDR3 is made up of 13 amino acids. V lost 6 bases and J lost 6, with 12 bases in between. CDR3 residues: CASSKTNVNEQFF. The CDR3 region has the DNA TGTGCCAGCAGCAAGACAAACGTCAATGAGCAGTTCTTC.

The V gene is TRBV12-3 or TRBV12-4, the J gene TRBJ2-1, with 8 bases lining up with TRBD2. J gave up 10 bases and V 1 base, and 12 bases lay outside the gene matches. This CDR3 spans 16 amino acids. The CDR3 region has the DNA TGTGCCAGCAGTTTAGGGTTAGGACTAGCCGGGGCGGAGCAGTTCTTC. This sequence encodes CASSLGLGLAGAEQFF.